The entry below gives a single TCR beta chain sequence along with its context. No antigen is known for it. Each of the donors was a healthy bone marrow donor. This PCR relied on a set of 60 Vbeta primers and 13 Jbeta primers. Libraries were prepared by immunoSEQ multiplex PCR; TCRdb keeps only in-frame clonotypes and omits some of them. Its table lists about 160,000 clones. This specimen belongs to a study of cytomegalovirus exposure and HLA in healthy donors. Findings and limits, study-wide: A further, later analysis showed that HLA-associated TCR beta chains (compared with equally common others) were more clonally expanded.

Sequenced sample: PBMCs. The origin of this receptor is a man aged 25 to 40 in good health and CMV-seronegative.

CDR3 nucleotide sequence: TGCGCCAGCATTCCCGGGACAGCTCCTTCCTACGAGCAGTACTTC. Amino acids: CASIPGTAPSYEQYF. V usage is TRBV10-2 and J usage is TRBJ2-7; 7 bases agree with TRBD1. Germline V gene sequence: CDR1 WSHSY, CDR2 SAAADI. CDR3 length: 15 amino acids. The V gene end was trimmed by 7 bases and the J gene end by 1 base; junction bases not matched to a gene: 10.